This T cell receptor (beta chain) was retrieved from a study of identical twins. This clonotype was observed a few times. TCRdb analysed the 5' RACE reads with MiXCR anew, one entry per CDR3 protein. Among about 520,000 distinct CDR3 sequences, less than 25% were seen once, and the ten largest hold 0.91%. V shed 5 bases and J 0 bases; nucleotides not matched to a gene: 6. The germline V gene has CDR1 DFQATT and CDR2 SNEGSKA (reference sequence). This CDR3 spans 14 amino acids. These data were also filed under a second study, of T cells expressing NK-cell markers. Per that study: Seven donors tested HCMV-seropositive and one tested seronegative among the eight sequenced. Once again these clonotypes came out on top in the CD3+CD56-NKG2C+ fraction of several donors.

The receptor's source is a young woman in good health. Material: CD4+ T cells sorted from blood. This chain joins TRBV20-1 and TRBJ1-2; 7 bases align to TRBD1. The DNA for the CDR3 is TGCAGTGCTGCCGACAGGGTCGCTAACTATGGCTACACCTTC. This translates into CSAADRVANYGYTF.